Listed here are 18 T cell receptor beta chains from one sample, sequenced in a study of control samples from healthy donors and cancer patients. TCRdb keeps only in-frame clones here, not all; method: immunoSEQ multiplex PCR. The sample consists of 150,000 to 200,000 clones, around nine tenths of them appearing once. The sequenced sample was blood. These receptors originate from a woman aged 25 to 45 in good health.

V gene TRBV2 combines with J gene TRBJ1-4, with a possible D match to TRBD1 (5 bases). The CDR3 covers 14 residues. Per germline, CDR1 SNHLY and CDR2 FYNNEI. V lost 6 bases, J lost 6 bases, and 14 bases lay in between. In DNA, the CDR3 is TGTGCCAGCAGCGGTGGGGGGGTTGATGAAAAACTGTTTTTT. Encoded protein: CASSGGGVDEKLFF.

The chain employs TRBV5-6 and TRBJ2-4; 7 bases map to TRBD1. The junction had 3 bases not matched to a gene; V was cut back by 2 bases and J by 1 base. The CDR3 has 15 residues. The germline CDR1 and CDR2 sequences are SGHDT and YYEEEE. The CDR3 DNA reads TGTGCCAGCAGCTTCGGCAGGGGGGCCAAAAACATTCAGTACTTC. Translating it yields CASSFGRGAKNIQYF. Complete variable domain (other parts from reference TRBV5-6 and TRBJ2-4): DAGVTQSPTHLIKTRGQQVTLRCSPKSGHDTVSWYQQALGQGPQFIFQYYEEEERQRGNFPDRFSGHQFPNYSSELNVNALLLGDSALYLCASSFGRGAKNIQYFGAGTRLSVL.

Concerning this clone: The same CDR3 also results from other DNA sequences found in this sample. This rearrangement joins TRBV7-2 to TRBJ2-7; 8 positions agree with TRBD2. The CDR3 totals 15 residues. Germline values: CDR1 SGHTA, CDR2 FQGNSA. Losses at the gene ends were 5 bases for V and 4 bases for J; bases not matched to a gene: 10. The chain's CDR3 is CASSPGGSGSYEQYF. Written as DNA, the CDR3 is TGTGCCAGCAGCCCCGGTGGGAGCGGGAGTTACGAGCAGTACTTC.

This chain connects TRBV7-3 to TRBJ2-3; 7 bases map to TRBD1. Germline lookup yields CDR1 SGHTA and CDR2 FQGTGA. The V segment lost 4 bases and the J segment 3 bases; nucleotides outside the gene matches: 10. CDR3 size: 16 residues. The CDR3 coding sequence is TGTGCCAGCAGCTCCCGGACAGGTGTCGAGACAGATACGCAGTATTTT. This codes for CASSSRTGVETDTQYF.

V usage is TRBV11-3 and J usage is TRBJ2-7; 8 positions match TRBD2. J lost 3 bases, V lost 5 bases, and 3 bases had no gene match. The germline CDR1 and CDR2 sequences are SGHNT and YENEEA. CDR3 length: 13 residues. DNA of the CDR3: TGTGCCAGCAGCAGGGGACTAGTCTACGAGCAGTACTTC. Amino acids: CASSRGLVYEQYF. The full variable domain, with the rest looked up from reference TRBV11-3 and TRBJ2-7, is EAGVVQSPRYKIIEKKQPVAFWCNPISGHNTLYWYLQNLGQGPELLIRYENEEAVDDSQLPKDRFSAERLKGVDSTLKIQPAELGDSAVYLCASSRGLVYEQYFGPGTRLTVT.

The rearrangement links TRBV27 to TRBJ2-1; the D gene is possibly TRBD2 (6 bases). Germline loops: CDR1 MNHEY, CDR2 SMNVEV (reference sequence). Trimming left V 5 bases short and J 7 bases short, with 24 bases between. The CDR3 totals 17 residues. The CDR3 DNA follows: TGTGCCAGCAGTCACGGTGGTAGCGGCCTGAGAGGGAATGAGCAGTTCTTC. Residues: CASSHGGSGLRGNEQFF.

This clone was counted between two and nine times. A junction boundary mismatches the germline segment, possibly from a read error. The chain has TRBV10-1 and TRBJ1-2, with a tentative D call TRBD1 (6 bases). Germline values: CDR1 WNHNN, CDR2 SYGVQD (reference sequence). The CDR3 consists of 9 residues. CDR3 coding DNA: TGCGCCAGCAGTGAGGGACAGATCTTC. As protein: CASSEGQIF.

The chain links TRBV12-2 to TRBJ1-2; the table names TRBD1, a call not compared with the DNA. TRBV12-2 is flagged as a pseudogene. The CDR3 covers 16 residues. The CDR3 nucleotides read TGTGCAAGTCGCTTAGCCCGGACAGGGGTGGCCTATGGCTACACCTTC. Residues: CASRLARTGVAYGYTF.

This clone showed up just once. V gene TRBV25-1 combines with J gene TRBJ2-2; D is unclear. This CDR3 contains 12 residues. Germline-derived CDR1 and CDR2 are MGHDK and SYGVNS. V gave up 5 bases and J gave up 7 bases, with 8 bases separating them. CDR3 sequence (DNA): TGTGCCAGCAGTTTACTAATCGGGGAGCTGTTTTTT. Translation gives CASSLLIGELFF.

This clone was seen only once. This sequence joins TRBV11-1 and TRBJ2-1; no clear D. CDR1 and CDR2 (germline): SGHAT, FQDESV (reference sequence). The ends were cut back, 5 bases at V and 1 base at J, with 12 bases in the middle. This CDR3 has 15 amino acids. The chain's CDR3 is CASSPGARSYNEQFF. As DNA, the CDR3 is TGTGCCAGCAGCCCAGGAGCGAGATCCTACAATGAGCAGTTCTTC.

This chain connects TRBV5-6 to TRBJ2-7, with unresolved D. Germline lookup yields CDR1 SGHDT and CDR2 YYEEEE. The ends were cut back, 1 base at V and 4 bases at J, with 12 bases in the middle. The length of the CDR3 is 14 residues. CDR3 bases: TGTGCCAGCAGCTTGTATGGTAGGCGGTACGAGCAGTACTTC. Translation: CASSLYGRRYEQYF.

The chain uses TRBV28 and TRBJ1-3, with a possible D match to TRBD1 (5 bases). The CDR3 runs to 16 residues. The germline CDR1 and CDR2 sequences are MDHEN and SYDVKM. The ends were cut back, 2 bases at V and 0 bases at J, with 11 bases in the middle. This chain's CDR3 is CASSLGQGTSGNTIYF. CDR3 bases: TGTGCCAGCAGTTTAGGCCAGGGTACCTCTGGAAACACCATATATTTT.

V gene TRBV29-1 combines with J gene TRBJ2-3; 7 bases agree with TRBD2. The CDR3 has 13 amino acids. CDR1 and CDR2 from the germline V gene are SQVTM and ANQGSEA. V lost 7 bases, J lost 11 bases, and 15 bases stayed unmatched. The CDR3 reads CSAGTRIGEGQYF. The CDR3 nucleotides are TGCAGCGCTGGGACTCGGATTGGGGAGGGGCAGTATTTT.

This sequence joins TRBV5-1 and TRBJ2-1; possible D gene TRBD1, 6 bases. The CDR3 has 14 residues. From germline, CDR1 is SGHRS and CDR2 YFSETQ. The V end was cut by 5 bases, the J end by 8 bases, with 17 bases between. This CDR3 reads CASRQGPLLDEQFF. Here the CDR3 DNA reads TGCGCCAGCAGACAGGGACCTCTCTTGGATGAGCAGTTCTTC. Full variable domain (remainder filled in from reference TRBV5-1 and TRBJ2-1): KAGVTQTPRYLIKTRGQQVTLSCSPISGHRSVSWYQQTPGQGLQFLFEYFSETQRNKGNFPGRFSGRQFSNSRSEMNVSTLELGDSALYLCASRQGPLLDEQFFGPGTRLTVL.

The V gene is TRBV2, the J gene TRBJ2-7, with D uncertain. Germline-derived CDR1 and CDR2 are SNHLY and FYNNEI. This CDR3 comprises 14 residues. V lost 2 bases and J lost 4, with 12 bases in between. CDR3 protein: CASSERVGWYEQYF. The DNA of the CDR3 is TGTGCCAGCAGTGAAAGGGTCGGGTGGTACGAGCAGTACTTC.

The chain's CDR3 is CASSLVKLADYNEQFF. In DNA, the CDR3 is TGTGCCAGCAGCTTAGTGAAACTAGCGGATTACAATGAGCAGTTCTTC. V and J are TRBV7-9 and TRBJ2-1; 8 positions match TRBD2. Looked up from germline, CDR1 is SEHNR and CDR2 is FQNEAQ (reference sequence). The CDR3 has 16 residues. V was pared by 1 base and J by 4 bases, with 6 bases of the junction left unmatched.

The genes are TRBV27 and TRBJ2-1, with D possibly being TRBD1 (5 bases). The V and J ends lost 6 bases and 4 bases respectively, with 10 bases between them. In germline, CDR1 is MNHEY, CDR2 SMNVEV (reference sequence). This CDR3 comprises 13 residues. As DNA, the CDR3 is TGTGCCAGCAGGGTACAGGTGTACAATGAGCAGTTCTTC. Translation: CASRVQVYNEQFF.

V and J are TRBV3-1 (or the pseudogene TRBV3-2) and TRBJ2-7; either TRBD1 or TRBD2 may supply D (5 bases each). CDR1 and CDR2 from the germline V gene are LGHDT and YNNKEL (reference sequence). The CDR3 sequence is 15 residues long. The V and J ends lost 6 bases and 2 bases respectively, with 17 bases between them. Here the CDR3 reads CASRPRDQRPYEQYF. DNA for the CDR3: TGTGCCAGCAGGCCTCGGGACCAGCGCCCCTACGAGCAGTACTTC.